The rows below give T cell receptor beta chains drawn from one sample of a study of blood T cell repertoires in COVID-19. Libraries were prepared by immunoSEQ multiplex PCR; TCRdb keeps only in-frame clonotypes and omits some of them. The sample holds roughly 150,000 clones, 75% to 85% seen once. The source material was peripheral blood. These receptors were taken from a woman between 45 and 65 years old in a cohort sampled during active or convalescent COVID-19. CDR3s include the opening cysteine and the closing phenylalanine or tryptophan. Each record gives: V gene, D gene, J gene, clone size, CDR3 protein, CDR3 DNA. The D gene is left open where the match is weak. Only part of the rows carry a size: once, few, many, or a class if the clone is expanded.

v_gene: TRBV3-1/TRBV3-2
d_gene: -
j_gene: TRBJ1-5
abundance: -
CDR3aa: CASSPTELNQPQHF
CDR3nt: TGTGCCAGCAGTCCAACTGAACTCAATCAGCCCCAGCATTTT

v_gene: TRBV4-2
d_gene: TRBD2
j_gene: TRBJ2-5
abundance: few
CDR3aa: CASSQVGSGAETQYF
CDR3nt: TGTGCCAGCAGCCAAGTAGGTAGCGGGGCAGAGACCCAGTACTTC

v_gene: TRBV10-3
d_gene: -
j_gene: TRBJ1-6
abundance: once
CDR3aa: CAIRSGRENSPLHF
CDR3nt: TGTGCCATCAGGTCTGGACGGGAAAATTCACCCCTCCACTTT

v_gene: TRBV2
d_gene: TRBD1
j_gene: TRBJ1-2
abundance: -
CDR3aa: CASSIPGQANYGYTF
CDR3nt: TGTGCCAGCAGTATACCGGGACAGGCAAACTATGGCTACACCTTC

v_gene: TRBV7-8
d_gene: -
j_gene: TRBJ2-5
abundance: -
CDR3aa: CASSQPRERNQETQYF
CDR3nt: TGTGCCAGCAGCCAGCCTCGGGAGAGAAACCAAGAGACCCAGTACTTC

v_gene: TRBV19
d_gene: TRBD1
j_gene: TRBJ1-5
abundance: -
CDR3aa: CASSNRGVSNQPQHF
CDR3nt: TGTGCCAGTAGTAACAGGGGTGTTAGCAATCAGCCCCAGCATTTT

v_gene: TRBV5-1
d_gene: -
j_gene: TRBJ2-1
abundance: -
CDR3aa: CASSLVGGGLIGHEQFF
CDR3nt: TGCGCCAGCAGCTTGGTTGGAGGCGGACTGATAGGGCATGAGCAGTTCTTC

v_gene: TRBV6-2/TRBV6-3
d_gene: -
j_gene: TRBJ2-4
abundance: -
CDR3aa: CASSYLVAAKNIQYF
CDR3nt: TGTGCCAGCAGTTACCTGGTAGCAGCCAAAAACATTCAGTACTTC

v_gene: TRBV6-1
d_gene: TRBD1
j_gene: TRBJ1-2
abundance: -
CDR3aa: CASSEARDRKLYGYTF
CDR3nt: TGTGCCAGCAGTGAAGCGCGGGACAGAAAACTCTATGGCTACACCTTC

v_gene: TRBV24-1
d_gene: TRBD2
j_gene: TRBJ2-2
abundance: -
CDR3aa: CATSDVSSGGTGELFF
CDR3nt: TGTGCCACCAGTGATGTATCGTCGGGAGGCACCGGGGAGCTGTTTTTT

v_gene: TRBV19
d_gene: TRBD1
j_gene: TRBJ1-2
abundance: -
CDR3aa: CASSKSGTEFYGYTF
CDR3nt: TGTGCCAGTAGTAAGTCCGGGACAGAATTCTATGGCTACACCTTC

v_gene: TRBV27
d_gene: TRBD1
j_gene: TRBJ2-7
abundance: -
CDR3aa: CASSQGQGRISYEQYF
CDR3nt: TGTGCCAGCAGCCAGGGACAGGGAAGGATATCCTACGAGCAGTACTTC

v_gene: TRBV6-6
d_gene: -
j_gene: TRBJ1-1
abundance: -
CDR3aa: CASSYRGSTEAFF
CDR3nt: TGTGCCAGCAGTTACAGAGGGTCCACTGAAGCTTTCTTT

v_gene: TRBV24-1
d_gene: TRBD1
j_gene: TRBJ1-1
abundance: -
CDR3aa: CATSDTRQGNTEAFF
CDR3nt: TGTGCCACCAGTGACACCCGACAGGGTAACACTGAAGCTTTCTTT

v_gene: TRBV18
d_gene: -
j_gene: TRBJ1-4
abundance: few
CDR3aa: CASSRGGLNEKLFF
CDR3nt: TGTGCCAGCTCTCGAGGAGGGCTCAATGAAAAACTGTTTTTT

v_gene: TRBV7-3
d_gene: TRBD2
j_gene: TRBJ2-3
abundance: -
CDR3aa: CASSLLAGTDTQYF
CDR3nt: TGTGCCAGCAGCTTGCTAGCGGGGACAGATACGCAGTATTTT

v_gene: TRBV2
d_gene: -
j_gene: TRBJ1-6
abundance: once
CDR3aa: CASSGWREGRGSYNSPLHF
CDR3nt: TGTGCCAGCAGTGGGTGGAGGGAGGGTCGTGGCTCCTATAATTCACCCCTCCACTTT

v_gene: TRBV6-5
d_gene: -
j_gene: TRBJ2-7
abundance: -
CDR3aa: CASSYIGGLGEQYF
CDR3nt: TGTGCCAGCAGTTACATAGGGGGTCTGGGCGAGCAGTACTTC

v_gene: TRBV7-8
d_gene: -
j_gene: TRBJ2-1
abundance: -
CDR3aa: CASSLVPGSSYNEQFF
CDR3nt: TGTGCCAGCAGCTTAGTCCCGGGGAGCTCCTACAATGAGCAGTTCTTC

v_gene: TRBV15
d_gene: TRBD1
j_gene: TRBJ1-3
abundance: -
CDR3aa: CATSTGQGGNTIYF
CDR3nt: TGTGCCACCAGCACCGGACAGGGGGGGAACACCATATATTTT

v_gene: TRBV27
d_gene: TRBD2
j_gene: TRBJ2-3
abundance: -
CDR3aa: CASSILTSGGPTDTQYF
CDR3nt: TGTGCCAGCAGTATCCTCACTAGCGGGGGGCCCACAGATACGCAGTATTTT

v_gene: TRBV27
d_gene: -
j_gene: TRBJ1-1
abundance: -
CDR3aa: CASSFRQGLGAFF
CDR3nt: TGTGCCAGCAGTTTTCGTCAGGGGCTCGGGGCTTTCTTT

v_gene: TRBV6-5
d_gene: -
j_gene: TRBJ1-3
abundance: once
CDR3aa: CASSDRQTGNTIYF
CDR3nt: TGTGCCAGCAGCGACCGACAGACTGGAAACACCATATATTTT

v_gene: TRBV5-1
d_gene: -
j_gene: TRBJ2-2
abundance: -
CDR3aa: CASSLGGIDTGELFF
CDR3nt: TGCGCCAGCAGCTTGGGTGGTATAGACACCGGGGAGCTGTTTTTT

v_gene: TRBV12-3/TRBV12-4
d_gene: -
j_gene: TRBJ2-4
abundance: -
CDR3aa: CASSLAAGYLYF
CDR3nt: TGTGCCAGCAGTTTAGCGGCGGGATACCTGTACTTC

v_gene: TRBV9
d_gene: -
j_gene: TRBJ1-6
abundance: -
CDR3aa: CASKRGGPDNNSPLHF
CDR3nt: TGTGCCAGCAAACGTGGAGGGCCCGACAATAATTCACCCCTCCACTTT

v_gene: TRBV11-1
d_gene: TRBD1
j_gene: TRBJ2-2
abundance: -
CDR3aa: CASQGDTNTGELFF
CDR3nt: TGTGCCAGCCAGGGGGACACGAACACCGGGGAGCTGTTTTTT

v_gene: TRBV5-5
d_gene: -
j_gene: TRBJ1-4
abundance: -
CDR3aa: CASSYTGPQNEKLFF
CDR3nt: TGTGCCAGCAGCTATACAGGGCCACAAAATGAAAAACTGTTTTTT

v_gene: TRBV5-4
d_gene: TRBD1
j_gene: TRBJ1-1
abundance: -
CDR3aa: CASSPGRQGNTEAFF
CDR3nt: TGTGCCAGCAGCCCGGGAAGACAGGGCAACACTGAAGCTTTCTTT

v_gene: TRBV4-3
d_gene: -
j_gene: TRBJ1-3
abundance: -
CDR3aa: CASSPGLSSGNTIYF
CDR3nt: TGCGCCAGCAGTCCAGGGCTCAGCTCTGGAAACACCATATATTTT

v_gene: TRBV30
d_gene: TRBD1
j_gene: TRBJ1-1
abundance: -
CDR3aa: CAWSPGTGRTEAFF
CDR3nt: TGTGCCTGGAGTCCCGGGACAGGGCGGACTGAAGCTTTCTTT

v_gene: TRBV11-2
d_gene: -
j_gene: TRBJ2-3
abundance: -
CDR3aa: CASSLLSGFADTQYF
CDR3nt: TGTGCCAGCAGCTTATTGTCGGGTTTCGCAGATACGCAGTATTTT

v_gene: TRBV2
d_gene: -
j_gene: TRBJ1-6
abundance: -
CDR3aa: CASSESPGNNSPLHF
CDR3nt: TGTGCCAGCAGTGAAAGCCCAGGGAATAATTCACCCCTCCACTTT

v_gene: TRBV19
d_gene: -
j_gene: TRBJ1-3
abundance: -
CDR3aa: CASSPTVGNTIYF
CDR3nt: TGTGCCAGTAGTCCGACAGTGGGAAACACCATATATTTT

v_gene: TRBV6-5
d_gene: TRBD1
j_gene: TRBJ2-1
abundance: -
CDR3aa: CASRAGTGNNEQFF
CDR3nt: TGTGCCAGCAGAGCCGGGACAGGGAACAATGAGCAGTTCTTC

v_gene: TRBV27
d_gene: -
j_gene: TRBJ2-5
abundance: -
CDR3aa: CASSSLQETQYF
CDR3nt: TGTGCCAGCAGTTCCCTCCAAGAGACCCAGTACTTC

v_gene: TRBV25-1
d_gene: -
j_gene: TRBJ1-1
abundance: -
CDR3aa: CASSEQENTEAFF
CDR3nt: TGTGCCAGCAGTGAACAGGAGAACACTGAAGCTTTCTTT